This TCR beta chain derives from a study of CD8+ T cells in alopecia areata. Only one count was recorded for this clone. RNA, once extracted, was reverse transcribed into cDNA for use as the sequencing template. Generated by immunoSEQ multiplex PCR, the TCRdb table keeps only in-frame clones and is missing some. The sample comprises tens of thousands of clones, 70% to 80% of which are singletons, and over 15% rests with the top ten. This CDR3 is 16 amino acids long. With 0 bases clipped from V and 9 bases from J, the junction kept 10 bases outside the gene matches. Germline CDR1 MRHNA, CDR2 SNTAGT. V gene TRBV6-4 combines with J gene TRBJ2-1; 8 bases align to TRBD1. Sequencing was carried out using NKG2D-low CD8+ T cells sorted from blood. The clonotype originates from a human donor with alopecia areata. CDR3 amino acids: CASSDSDRAITSEQFF. CDR3 sequence (DNA): TGTGCCAGCAGTGACTCGGACAGGGCTATCACCTCTGAGCAGTTCTTC.